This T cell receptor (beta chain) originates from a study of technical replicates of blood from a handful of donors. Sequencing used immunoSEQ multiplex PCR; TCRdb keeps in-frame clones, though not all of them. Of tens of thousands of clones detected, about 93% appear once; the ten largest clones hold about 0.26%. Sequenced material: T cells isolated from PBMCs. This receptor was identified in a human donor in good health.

The CDR3 loop is CASSELGGGGYTF. Written as DNA, the CDR3 is TGTGCCAGCAGTGAACTAGGGGGCGGGGGCTACACCTTC. The chain uses TRBV25-1 and TRBJ1-2; 7 bases are a match to TRBD1. The V gene's germline CDR1 is MGHDK and CDR2 SYGVNS. The V segment lost 2 bases and the J segment 8 bases; nucleotides outside the gene matches: 5. This CDR3 contains 13 residues.